This T cell receptor beta chain comes out of a study of T cell changes during pregnancy in multiple sclerosis. This table comes from immunoSEQ multiplex PCR, and its TCRdb copy is limited to in-frame clones, with some not included. The data show tens of thousands of clones, more than 90% seen once. Trimming removed 1 base from V and 4 bases from J; junction bases left unmatched: 1. The CDR3 has 14 residues. Germline V CDR1 and CDR2: GTSNPN, SVGIG (reference sequence). The TCR sequence derives from a female donor with multiple sclerosis, enrolled in a pregnancy study. The sequences come from peripheral blood, collected in the first trimester of pregnancy. The V and J genes are TRBV30 and TRBJ2-7; TRBD2 matches at 13 bases. CDR3 amino acids: CAWSGTSGGYEQYF. Here the CDR3 DNA reads TGTGCCTGGAGTGGGACTAGCGGGGGATACGAGCAGTACTTC. Full variable domain (missing parts from reference TRBV30 and TRBJ2-7): SQTIHQWPATLVQPVGSPLSLECTVEGTSNPNLYWYRQAAGRGLQLLFYSVGIGQISSEVPQNLSASRPQDRQFILSSKKLLLSDSGFYLCAWSGTSGGYEQYFGPGTRLTVT.